This TCR beta chain is from a study of T cell responses to AZD1222 COVID-19 vaccine. Study results and limitations: A reported finding is that nearly half of spike-specific TCRs target unmutated variant regions. Rises in breadth and depth of Spike-specific TCRs came after two AZD1222 doses. In a largely white British group with more females than males, clonal diversity was possibly underestimated.

This clone was picked up a small number of times. Its target is not known. The germline CDR1 and CDR2 sequences are MNHEY and SVGAGI. After removal of 0 bases from V and 3 bases from J, the junction contained 7 bases not matched to a gene. The CDR3 consists of 16 residues. Method: immunoSEQ multiplex PCR; TCRdb's copy keeps in-frame clones and lacks some. Among under 200,000 clones, more than 70% were seen once, and the ten largest hold roughly 5.5%. Sequencing was performed on peripheral blood, taken on day 0 of AZD1222 vaccination. This receptor was identified in an adult in good health. The chain couples TRBV6-5 to TRBJ2-7, with 8 nucleotides matching TRBD1. The CDR3: CASSYSLGTGFYEQYF. CDR3 DNA: TGTGCCAGCAGTTACTCTTTAGGGACAGGCTTCTACGAGCAGTACTTC.